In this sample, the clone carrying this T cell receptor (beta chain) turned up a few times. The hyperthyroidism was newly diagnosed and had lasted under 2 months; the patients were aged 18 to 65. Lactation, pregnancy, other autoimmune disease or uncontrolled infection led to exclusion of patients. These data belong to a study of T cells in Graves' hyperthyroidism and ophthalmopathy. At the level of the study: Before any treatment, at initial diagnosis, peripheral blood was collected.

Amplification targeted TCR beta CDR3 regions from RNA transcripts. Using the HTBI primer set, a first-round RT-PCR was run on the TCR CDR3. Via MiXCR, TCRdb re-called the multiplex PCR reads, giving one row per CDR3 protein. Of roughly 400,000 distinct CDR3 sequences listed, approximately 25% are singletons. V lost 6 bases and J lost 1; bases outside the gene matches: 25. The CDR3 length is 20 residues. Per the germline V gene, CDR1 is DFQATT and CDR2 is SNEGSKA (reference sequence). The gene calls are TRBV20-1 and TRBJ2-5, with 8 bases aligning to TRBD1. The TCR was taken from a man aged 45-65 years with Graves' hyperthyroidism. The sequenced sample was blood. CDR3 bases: TGCAGTGCCACAGGGGGTAGCAGGGGGTTACCTCCGGGTCTCCAAGAGACCCAGTACTTC. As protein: CSATGGSRGLPPGLQETQYF.